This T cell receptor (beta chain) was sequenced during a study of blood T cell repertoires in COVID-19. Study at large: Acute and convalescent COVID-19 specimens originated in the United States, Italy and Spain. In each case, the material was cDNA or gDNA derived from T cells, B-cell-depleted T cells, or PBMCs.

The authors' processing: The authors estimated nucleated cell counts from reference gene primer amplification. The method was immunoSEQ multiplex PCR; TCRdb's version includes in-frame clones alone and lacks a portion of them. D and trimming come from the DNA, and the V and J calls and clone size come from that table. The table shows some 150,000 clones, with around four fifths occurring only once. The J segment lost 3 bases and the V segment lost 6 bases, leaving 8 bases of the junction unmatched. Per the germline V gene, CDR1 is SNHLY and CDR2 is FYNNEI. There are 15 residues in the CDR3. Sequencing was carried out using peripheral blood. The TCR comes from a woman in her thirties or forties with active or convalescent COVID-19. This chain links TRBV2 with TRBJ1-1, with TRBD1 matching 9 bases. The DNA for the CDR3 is TGTGCCAGCAGCGCCTGGGGACAGGGCTACACTGAAGCTTTCTTT. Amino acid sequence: CASSAWGQGYTEAFF.